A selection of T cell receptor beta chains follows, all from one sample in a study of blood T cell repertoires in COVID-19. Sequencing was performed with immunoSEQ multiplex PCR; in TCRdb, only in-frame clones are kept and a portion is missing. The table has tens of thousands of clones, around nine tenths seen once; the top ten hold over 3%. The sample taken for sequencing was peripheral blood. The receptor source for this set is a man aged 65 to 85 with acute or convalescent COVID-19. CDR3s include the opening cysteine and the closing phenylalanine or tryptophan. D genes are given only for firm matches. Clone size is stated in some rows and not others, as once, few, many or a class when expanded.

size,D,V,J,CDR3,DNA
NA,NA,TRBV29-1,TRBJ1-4,CSVEGDPRGGHEKLFF,TGCAGCGTTGAAGGTGACCCTCGAGGGGGTCATGAAAAACTGTTTTTT
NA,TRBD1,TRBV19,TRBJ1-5,CASSNPKTGGSGQPQHF,TGTGCCAGTAGTAACCCGAAGACAGGGGGAAGCGGTCAGCCCCAGCATTTT
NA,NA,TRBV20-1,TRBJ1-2,CSASGRGYGYTF,TGCAGTGCTAGTGGCAGGGGCTATGGCTACACCTTC
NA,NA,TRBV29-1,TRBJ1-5,CSARAGNQPQHF,TGCAGCGCCAGAGCAGGTAATCAGCCCCAGCATTTT
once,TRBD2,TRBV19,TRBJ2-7,CASSIRGGEQYF,TGTGCCAGTAGTATTAGGGGAGGGGAGCAGTACTTC
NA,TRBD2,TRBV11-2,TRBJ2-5,CASSSGGLAGEETQYF,TGTGCCAGCAGCTCGGGTGGCCTAGCGGGGGAGGAGACCCAGTACTTC
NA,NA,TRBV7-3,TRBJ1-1,CASSLQENTEAFF,TGTGCCAGCAGCTTACAGGAGAACACTGAAGCTTTCTTT
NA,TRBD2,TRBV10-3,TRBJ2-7,CAISQSSGGAPSSYEQYF,TGTGCCATCAGTCAGTCTAGCGGGGGGGCCCCTAGCTCCTACGAGCAGTACTTC
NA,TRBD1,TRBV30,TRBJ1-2,CAWSIDRVAYGYTF,TGTGCCTGGAGCATCGACAGGGTGGCCTACGGCTACACCTTC
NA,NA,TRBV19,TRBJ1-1,CASSIGTSGTEAFF,TGTGCCAGTAGTATCGGCACATCGGGCACTGAAGCTTTCTTT
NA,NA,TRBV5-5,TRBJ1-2,CASRRGPINYGYTF,TGTGCCAGCAGAAGAGGGCCCATTAACTATGGCTACACCTTC
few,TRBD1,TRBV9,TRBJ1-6,CASSVGQGASNSPLHF,TGTGCCAGCAGCGTAGGACAGGGGGCGTCGAATTCACCCCTCCACTTT
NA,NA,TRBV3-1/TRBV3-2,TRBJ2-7,CASSRETGSYEQYF,TGTGCCAGCAGCCGAGAGACAGGCTCCTACGAGCAGTACTTC
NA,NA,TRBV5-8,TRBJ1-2,CASSPAGNYGYTF,TGTGCCAGCAGCCCGGCGGGGAACTATGGCTACACCTTC
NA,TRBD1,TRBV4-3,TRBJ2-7,CASSQLAGTGQYEQYF,TGCGCCAGCAGCCAATTGGCGGGGACAGGACAGTACGAGCAGTACTTC
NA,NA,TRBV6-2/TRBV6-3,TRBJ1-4,CASSSQGLGDEKLFF,TGTGCCAGCAGCTCACAGGGTCTGGGGGACGAAAAACTGTTTTTT
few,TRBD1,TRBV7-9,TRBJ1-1,CASTFGQGAGFTEAFF,TGTGCCAGCACCTTCGGACAGGGGGCTGGATTCACTGAAGCTTTCTTT
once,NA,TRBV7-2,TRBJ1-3,CASSAGISGNTIYF,TGTGCCAGCAGCGCCGGGATCTCTGGAAACACCATATATTTT
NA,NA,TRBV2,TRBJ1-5,CASKGGRSVQPQHF,TGTGCCAGCAAGGGGGGGAGGTCCGTTCAGCCCCAGCATTTT
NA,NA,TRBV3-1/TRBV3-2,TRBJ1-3,CASSQEQINTIYF,TGTGCCAGCAGCCAAGAACAGATAAACACCATATATTTT
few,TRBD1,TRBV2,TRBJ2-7,CASTGQGNREQYF,TGTGCCTCGACGGGACAGGGTAATAGGGAGCAGTACTTC
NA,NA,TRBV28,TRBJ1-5,CASSSWQGGPQHF,TGTGCCAGCAGTTCATGGCAAGGGGGGCCCCAGCATTTT
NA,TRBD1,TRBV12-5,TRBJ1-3,CASGNHRGLILSGNTIYF,TGTGCTAGTGGTAACCACAGGGGACTTATTCTCTCTGGAAACACCATATATTTT
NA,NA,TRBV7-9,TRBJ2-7,CASSLGLNEQYF,TGTGCCAGCAGCCTGGGGCTGAACGAGCAGTACTTC
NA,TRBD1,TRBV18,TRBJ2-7,CASSPGQGIYEQYF,TGTGCCAGCTCACCAGGACAGGGGATCTACGAGCAGTACTTC
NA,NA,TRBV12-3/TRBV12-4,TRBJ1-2,CASSRGTNYGYTF,TGTGCCAGCAGTAGGGGAACTAACTATGGCTACACCTTC
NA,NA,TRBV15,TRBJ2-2,CATSRDRLTRNTGELFF,TGTGCCACCAGCAGAGATCGCTTGACTAGAAACACCGGGGAGCTGTTTTTT
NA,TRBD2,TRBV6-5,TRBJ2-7,CASSYSSGGDSYEQYF,TGTGCCAGCAGTTACTCGAGCGGGGGTGACTCCTACGAGCAGTACTTC
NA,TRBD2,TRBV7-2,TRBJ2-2,CAIGIGLAGFAGELFF,TGTGCCATCGGTATCGGACTAGCGGGGTTCGCCGGGGAGCTGTTTTTT
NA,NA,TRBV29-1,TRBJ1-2,CSSLGGGDYGYTF,TGCAGCTCCCTTGGGGGGGGAGACTATGGCTACACCTTC
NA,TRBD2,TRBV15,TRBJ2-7,CATSRDRSGASYEQYF,TGTGCCACCAGCAGAGATCGGAGCGGGGCCTCCTACGAGCAGTACTTC
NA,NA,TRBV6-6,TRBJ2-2,CASTIQAVKHRLFF,TGTGCCAGCACAATACAGGCAGTAAAACACAGGCTGTTTTTT
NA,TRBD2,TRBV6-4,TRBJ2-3,CASSESGGSADTQYF,TGTGCCAGCAGTGAGTCGGGGGGGTCGGCAGATACGCAGTATTTT
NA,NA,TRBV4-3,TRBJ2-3,CASSQRVLRDTQYF,TGCGCCAGCAGCCAGAGAGTTTTACGGGATACGCAGTATTTT
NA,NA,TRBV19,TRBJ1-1,CASSPGIAEAFF,TGTGCCAGTAGTCCAGGGATCGCTGAAGCTTTCTTT
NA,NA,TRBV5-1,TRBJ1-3,CASSLGEISGNTIYF,TGCGCCAGCAGCTTGGGGGAGATCTCTGGAAACACCATATATTTT
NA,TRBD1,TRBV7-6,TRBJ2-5,CASSGWGQGRETQYF,TGTGCCAGCAGCGGGTGGGGACAGGGTCGCGAGACCCAGTACTTC
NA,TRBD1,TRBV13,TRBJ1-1,CASSLVEGQGALNTEAFF,TGTGCCAGCAGCTTAGTAGAGGGACAGGGGGCACTGAACACTGAAGCTTTCTTT
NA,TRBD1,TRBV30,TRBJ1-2,CAWRRRDRNYGYTF,TGTGCCTGGAGAAGAAGGGACAGGAACTATGGCTACACCTTC
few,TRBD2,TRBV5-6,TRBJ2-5,CASSPDDSGGAQYF,TGTGCCAGCAGCCCGGACGACAGTGGGGGGGCCCAGTACTTC
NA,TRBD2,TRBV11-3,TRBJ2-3,CASSSGGPDTQYF,TGTGCCAGCAGTAGCGGGGGCCCAGATACGCAGTATTTT